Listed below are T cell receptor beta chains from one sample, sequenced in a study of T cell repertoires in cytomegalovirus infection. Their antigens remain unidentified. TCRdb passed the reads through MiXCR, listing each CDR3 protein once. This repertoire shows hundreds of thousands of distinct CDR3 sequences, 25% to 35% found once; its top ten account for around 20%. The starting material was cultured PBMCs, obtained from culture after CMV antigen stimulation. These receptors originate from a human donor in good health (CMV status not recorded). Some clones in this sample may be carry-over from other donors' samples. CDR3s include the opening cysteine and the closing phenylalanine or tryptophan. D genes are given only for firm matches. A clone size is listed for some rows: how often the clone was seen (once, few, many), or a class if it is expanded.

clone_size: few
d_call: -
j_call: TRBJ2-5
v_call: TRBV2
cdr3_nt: TGTGCCAGCAGTGAAGATGGAAAGAACCAAGAGACCCAGTACTTC
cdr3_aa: CASSEDGKNQETQYF

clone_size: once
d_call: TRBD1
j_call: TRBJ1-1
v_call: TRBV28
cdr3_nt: TGTGCCAGCAGTTTTCCCACGGGACAGGGTACTCCTTTCTTT
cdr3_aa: CASSFPTGQGTPFF

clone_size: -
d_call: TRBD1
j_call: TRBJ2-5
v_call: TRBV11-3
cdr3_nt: TGTGCCAGCAGCTTGGACGGGACAGGGGAAGAGACCCAGTACTTC
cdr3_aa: CASSLDGTGEETQYF

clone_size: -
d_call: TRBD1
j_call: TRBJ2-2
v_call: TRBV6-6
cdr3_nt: TGTGCCGGGGGGACAGGGGGCACGGGGGAGCTGTTTTTT
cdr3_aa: CAGGTGGTGELFF

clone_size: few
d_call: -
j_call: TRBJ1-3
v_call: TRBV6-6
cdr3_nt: TGTGCCAGCAGTTCACCGACCGTCTCTGGAAACACCATATATTTT
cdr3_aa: CASSSPTVSGNTIYF

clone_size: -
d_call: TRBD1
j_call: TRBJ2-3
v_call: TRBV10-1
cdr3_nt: TGCGCCAGCAGTGAAGGTTGGGCAGGGGGCATCAGCACAGATACGCAGTATTTT
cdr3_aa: CASSEGWAGGISTDTQYF

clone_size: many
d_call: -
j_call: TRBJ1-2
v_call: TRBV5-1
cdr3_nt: TGCGCCAGCAGCTCGACCGTCTTCTATGGCTACACCTTC
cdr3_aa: CASSSTVFYGYTF

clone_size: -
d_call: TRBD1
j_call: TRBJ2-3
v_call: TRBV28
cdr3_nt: TGTGCCAGCAGGACAGGGTCCAGCCCAGATACGCAGTATTTT
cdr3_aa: CASRTGSSPDTQYF

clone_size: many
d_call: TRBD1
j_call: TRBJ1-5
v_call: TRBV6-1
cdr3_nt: TGTGCCAGCAGCCAGACAGGGGGCAATCAGCCCCAGCATTTT
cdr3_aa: CASSQTGGNQPQHF

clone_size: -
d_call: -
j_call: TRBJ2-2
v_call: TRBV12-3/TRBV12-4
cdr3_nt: TGTGCCAGCGGCCAGGCAGCGAGGAACACCGGGGAGCTGTTTTTT
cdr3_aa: CASGQAARNTGELFF

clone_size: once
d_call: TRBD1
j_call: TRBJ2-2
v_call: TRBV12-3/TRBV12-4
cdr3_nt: TGTGCCAGCAGTTTGTTACAGGGGTCCGGGGAGCTGTTTTTT
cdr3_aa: CASSLLQGSGELFF

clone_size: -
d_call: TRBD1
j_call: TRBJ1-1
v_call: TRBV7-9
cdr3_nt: TGTGCCAGCAGGCCGACAGGGAGGAACACTGAAGCTTTCTTT
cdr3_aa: CASRPTGRNTEAFF

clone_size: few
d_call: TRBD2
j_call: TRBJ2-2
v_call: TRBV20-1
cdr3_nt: TGCAGTGCTTCCCCTAGCGGGAGGCGATCGACCGGGGAGCTGTTTTTT
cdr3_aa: CSASPSGRRSTGELFF

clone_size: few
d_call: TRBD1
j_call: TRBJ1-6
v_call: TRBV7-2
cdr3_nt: TGTGCCAGCAGCCCTTCGATGGCAGGGGGTAATTCACCCCTCCACTTT
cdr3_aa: CASSPSMAGGNSPLHF

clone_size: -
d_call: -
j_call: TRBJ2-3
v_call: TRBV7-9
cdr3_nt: TGTGCCAGCGTAAACCGTTTAACTAGCACAGATACGCAGTATTTT
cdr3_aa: CASVNRLTSTDTQYF

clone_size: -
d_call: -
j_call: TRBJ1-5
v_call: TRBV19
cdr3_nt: TGTGCCAGTAGTATGGCCGTTAGCAATCAGCCCCAGCATTTT
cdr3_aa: CASSMAVSNQPQHF

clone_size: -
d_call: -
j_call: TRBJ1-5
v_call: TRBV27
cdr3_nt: TGTGCCAGCAGTTTATACGCGTATAGCAATCAGCCCCAGCATTTT
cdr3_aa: CASSLYAYSNQPQHF

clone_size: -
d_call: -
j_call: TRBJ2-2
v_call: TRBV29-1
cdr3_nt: TGCAGCGTTGAAACCCGGGGGGCCAACACCGGGGAGCTGTTTTTT
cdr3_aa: CSVETRGANTGELFF

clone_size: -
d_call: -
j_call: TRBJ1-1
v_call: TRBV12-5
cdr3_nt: TGTGCTAGTGGTTTTGGGGTCCCCATGAACACTGAAGCTTTCTTT
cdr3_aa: CASGFGVPMNTEAFF

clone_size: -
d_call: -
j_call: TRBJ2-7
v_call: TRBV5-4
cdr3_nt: TGTGCCAGCAAATTTGGGGGGACAGACTACGAGCAGTACTTC
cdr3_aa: CASKFGGTDYEQYF

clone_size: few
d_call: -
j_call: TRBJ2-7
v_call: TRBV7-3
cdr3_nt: TGTGCCAGCAGCTGGAAACCCAGGGATGAGCAGTACTTC
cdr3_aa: CASSWKPRDEQYF